This section outlines one T cell receptor beta chain sequence together with its context. This specimen belongs to a study of OX40 agonist ivuxolimab in advanced cancers. Sequencing was performed with immunoSEQ multiplex PCR; in TCRdb, only in-frame clones are kept and a portion is missing. The repertoire holds 80,000 or so clones, roughly 92% seen once, with roughly 0.65% in the top ten. The CDR3 has 15 residues. V lost 5 bases, J lost 3 bases, and 17 bases lay in between. CDR1 is GTSNPN and CDR2 is SVGIG in the germline V gene (reference sequence). The origin of this receptor is an adult with an advanced solid tumor such as melanoma, head and neck, liver or kidney cancer. The source material was CD4+ or CD8+ T cells sorted from blood, sampled in a trial of the OX40 agonist ivuxolimab. V gene TRBV30 combines with J gene TRBJ1-5; no firm D call. The DNA of the CDR3 is TGTGCCTGGGATAACAGCAGACTGCCCAATCAGCCCCAGCATTTT. Its protein product is CAWDNSRLPNQPQHF.